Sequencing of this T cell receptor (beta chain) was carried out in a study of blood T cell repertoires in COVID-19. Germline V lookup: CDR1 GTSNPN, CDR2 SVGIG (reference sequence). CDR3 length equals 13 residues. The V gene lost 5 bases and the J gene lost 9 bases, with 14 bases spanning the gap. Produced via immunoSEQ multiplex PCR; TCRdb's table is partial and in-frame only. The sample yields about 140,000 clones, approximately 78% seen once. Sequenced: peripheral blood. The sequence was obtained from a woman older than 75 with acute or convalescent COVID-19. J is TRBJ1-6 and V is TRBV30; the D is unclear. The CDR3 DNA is TGTGCCTGGGCCGAGGTACGGAGTTCACCCCTCCACTTT. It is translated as CAWAEVRSSPLHF.